This T cell receptor (beta chain) came from a study of technical replicates of blood from a few donors. This CDR3 contains 14 residues. The V and J ends lost 5 bases and 4 bases, in that order; junction bases with no gene match: 5. Germline V gene lookup returns CDR1 MNHNY and CDR2 SVGAGI (reference sequence). Clones were read by immunoSEQ multiplex PCR, and TCRdb kept only the in-frame ones, dropping some. The sample consists of around 77,000 clones, over 85% of them appearing once. Material for sequencing was T cells isolated from PBMCs. This clonotype originated in a human donor in good health. V is TRBV6-6 and J is TRBJ1-5, with TRBD1 matching 7 bases. CDR3 sequence reads: CASSRQGPNQPQHF. The CDR3 coding sequence is TGTGCCAGCAGTAGACAGGGCCCTAATCAGCCCCAGCATTTT.